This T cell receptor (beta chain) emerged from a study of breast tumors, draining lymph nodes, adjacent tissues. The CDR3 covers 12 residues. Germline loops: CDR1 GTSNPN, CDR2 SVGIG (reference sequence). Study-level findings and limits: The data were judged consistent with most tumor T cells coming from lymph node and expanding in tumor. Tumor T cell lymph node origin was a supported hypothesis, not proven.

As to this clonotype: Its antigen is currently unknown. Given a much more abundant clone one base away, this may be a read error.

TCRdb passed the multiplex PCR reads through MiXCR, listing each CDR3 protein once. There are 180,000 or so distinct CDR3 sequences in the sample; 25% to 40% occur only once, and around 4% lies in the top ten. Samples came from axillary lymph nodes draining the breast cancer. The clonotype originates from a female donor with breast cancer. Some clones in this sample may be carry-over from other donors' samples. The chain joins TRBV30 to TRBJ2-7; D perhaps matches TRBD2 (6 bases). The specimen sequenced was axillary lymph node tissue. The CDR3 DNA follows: TGTGCCTGGAGTGCCGCCCCGGGAGAGCGGTACTTC. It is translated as CAWSAAPGERYF.